Each of the 21 T cell receptor beta chains below was sequenced from the same sample in a study of shared clonotypes between healthy human individuals. TCRdb's copy holds only in-frame clones and misses some; the assay was immunoSEQ multiplex PCR. The sample carries around 600,000 clones, roughly 98% recorded once. The naive CD8 subset, CD45RO-negative cells positively selected for CCR7, excluded terminally differentiated effector memory CD45RA+ cells. The material sequenced was naive CD8+ T cells sorted from blood. These TCRs come from a young man in good health.

This sequence joins TRBV18 and TRBJ2-2, with 7 positions matching TRBD1. V was pared by 4 bases and J by 4 bases, with 6 bases of the junction left unmatched. CDR1 and CDR2 from the germline V gene are KGHSH and LQKENI. The CDR3 spans 15 residues. CDR3 region: CASSRPGGFTGELFF. As DNA, the CDR3 is TGTGCCAGCTCACGCCCAGGGGGTTTCACCGGGGAGCTGTTTTTT.

The chain carries TRBV9 and TRBJ1-4; TRBD1 is a possible D gene (5 bases). The germline CDR1 and CDR2 sequences are SGDLS and YYNGEE. There are 15 residues in the CDR3. Trimming took off 1 base at V and 7 bases at J, with 14 bases between the two ends. The CDR3 sequence is CASSVREGRGEKLFF. The CDR3 region has the DNA TGTGCCAGCAGCGTAAGGGAGGGACGCGGTGAAAAACTGTTTTTT. The full variable domain, with the rest looked up from reference TRBV9 and TRBJ1-4, is DSGVTQTPKHLITATGQRVTLRCSPRSGDLSVYWYQQSLDQGLQFLIQYYNGEERAKGNILERFSAQQFPDLHSELNLSSLELGDSALYFCASSVREGRGEKLFFGSGTQLSVL.

The rearrangement links TRBV7-2 to TRBJ2-1; D uncertain. Trimming took off 3 bases at V and 7 bases at J, with 7 bases between the two ends. This CDR3 comprises 12 residues. From germline, CDR1 is SGHTA and CDR2 FQGNSA. This chain's CDR3 is CASSFDRNEQFF. The CDR3 nucleotides read TGTGCCAGCAGCTTTGATAGGAATGAGCAGTTCTTC.

On this clone itself: Distinct nucleotide sequences in the sample also encode this CDR3. The CDR3 DNA is TGTGCCAGCAGCGTGTCTAGCGGCTACGAGCAGTACTTC. Translated: CASSVSSGYEQYF. This chain links TRBV9 with TRBJ2-7; 7 nucleotides align to TRBD2. V was clipped by 2 bases and J by 3 bases; unmatched bases: 2. CDR1 and CDR2 from the germline V gene are SGDLS and YYNGEE. This CDR3 has 13 residues.

The rearrangement joins TRBV7-6 to TRBJ2-1; 10 nucleotides align to TRBD2. J gave up 5 bases and V 5 bases, and 3 bases lay outside the gene matches. CDR3 size: 14 residues. Germline loops: CDR1 SGHVS, CDR2 FNYEAQ. The CDR3, as DNA: TGTGCCAGCAGCAGAACTAGCGGGAACAATGAGCAGTTCTTC. This gives the protein CASSRTSGNNEQFF.

The chain combines TRBV11-2 with TRBJ2-1; TRBD2 agrees at 7 bases. Losses at the gene ends were 3 bases for V and 2 bases for J; bases not matched to a gene: 4. CDR3 size: 15 residues. Germline CDR1 reads SGHAT; CDR2 reads FQNNGV. CDR3 residues: CASSFSGNPYNEQFF. In DNA form, the CDR3 reads TGTGCCAGCAGCTTCAGCGGGAACCCCTACAATGAGCAGTTCTTC.

A single count supports this clone. This chain joins TRBV7-7 and TRBJ2-2; the D is unclear. Germline values: CDR1 SSHAT, CDR2 FNYEAQ (reference sequence). There are 12 residues in the CDR3. The CDR3 is CAIPMKTGELFF. The CDR3 region has the DNA TGTGCGATACCTATGAAGACCGGGGAGCTGTTTTTT.

This chain links TRBV7-9 with TRBJ1-1; a weak D match, TRBD1 (6 bases). CDR3 length equals 12 residues. The V gene lost 7 bases and the J gene lost 2 bases, with 8 bases spanning the gap. CDR1 SEHNR and CDR2 FQNEAQ come from the germline V gene (reference sequence). CDR3 sequence (DNA): TGTGCCAGCACAGGGGAAAACACTGAAGCTTTCTTT. Translating it yields CASTGENTEAFF.

The chain uses TRBV7-9 and TRBJ2-7, with 8 nucleotides matching TRBD1. Per the germline V gene, CDR1 is SEHNR and CDR2 is FQNEAQ (reference sequence). With 1 base clipped from V and 5 bases from J, the junction kept 7 bases outside the gene matches. The CDR3 covers 15 residues. The CDR3 nucleotides are TGTGCCAGCAGCTTAGTGGCAGGGGGCCTCGACGAGCAGTACTTC. Protein product: CASSLVAGGLDEQYF. The full variable domain, with the rest looked up from reference TRBV7-9 and TRBJ2-7, is DTGVSQNPRHKITKRGQNVTFRCDPISEHNRLYWYRQTLGQGPEFLTYFQNEAQLEKSRLLSDRFSAERPKGSFSTLEIQRTEQGDSAMYLCASSLVAGGLDEQYFGPGTRLTVT.

The V call is TRBV27, the J call TRBJ2-7; TRBD1 agrees at 9 bases. CDR1 MNHEY and CDR2 SMNVEV come from the germline V gene (reference sequence). J gave up 6 bases and V 2 bases, and 5 bases lay outside the gene matches. This CDR3 spans 14 amino acids. The CDR3 is CASSLGTGSLEQYF. The CDR3 nucleotides read TGTGCCAGCAGTTTAGGGACAGGGTCGCTCGAGCAGTACTTC.

This clone was seen only once. CDR3 sequence: CASSPSGTGVHNEQFF. The DNA of the CDR3 is TGTGCCAGCAGCCCATCCGGGACAGGGGTCCACAATGAGCAGTTCTTC. The chain joins TRBV7-9 to TRBJ2-1, with TRBD1 matching over 10 bases. CDR3 length equals 16 residues. After removal of 5 bases from V and 5 bases from J, the junction contained 9 bases not matched to a gene. The germline CDR1 and CDR2 sequences are SEHNR and FQNEAQ (reference sequence). Based on the CDR3 plus reference TRBV7-9 and TRBJ2-1, the full variable domain is DTGVSQNPRHKITKRGQNVTFRCDPISEHNRLYWYRQTLGQGPEFLTYFQNEAQLEKSRLLSDRFSAERPKGSFSTLEIQRTEQGDSAMYLCASSPSGTGVHNEQFFGPGTRLTVL.

The chain has TRBV18 and TRBJ2-7; D gene ambiguous. With 3 bases removed from V and 4 bases from J, the gap between germline ends came to 10 bases. The length of the CDR3 is 13 residues. Per germline, CDR1 KGHSH and CDR2 LQKENI. In DNA form, the CDR3 reads TGTGCCAGCTCACCTAGCCCAGTATACGAGCAGTACTTC. Residues: CASSPSPVYEQYF.

The chain has TRBV6-6 and TRBJ2-1; D ambiguous. V shed 2 bases and J shed 7 bases, with 9 bases lying between them. CDR1 and CDR2 from the germline V gene are MNHNY and SVGAGI (reference sequence). The CDR3 totals 13 residues. DNA for the CDR3: TGTGCCAGCAGTTACCCCCTACGAAATGAGCAGTTCTTC. It translates to CASSYPLRNEQFF.

The gene calls are TRBV13 and TRBJ1-1; 7 bases line up with TRBD1. This CDR3 contains 14 residues. After removal of 5 bases from V and 3 bases from J, the junction contained 6 bases not matched to a gene. Germline values: CDR1 PRHDT, CDR2 FYEKMQ (reference sequence). The CDR3 sequence is CASSLKQGYTEAFF. The CDR3 DNA sequence: TGTGCCAGCAGCCTCAAACAGGGGTACACTGAAGCTTTCTTT. Full variable domain (missing parts from reference TRBV13 and TRBJ1-1): AAGVIQSPRHLIKEKRETATLKCYPIPRHDTVYWYQQGPGQDPQFLISFYEKMQSDKGSIPDRFSAQQFSDYHSELNMSSLELGDSALYFCASSLKQGYTEAFFGQGTRLTVV.

The chain is built from TRBV11-3 and TRBJ2-7; weak D call: TRBD1 (6 bases). Germline values: CDR1 SGHNT, CDR2 YENEEA. The CDR3 totals 13 residues. With 5 bases removed from V and 2 bases from J, the gap between germline ends came to 10 bases. The chain's CDR3 is CASSPTGTYEQYF. The CDR3 coding sequence is TGTGCCAGCAGCCCGACAGGAACCTACGAGCAGTACTTC.

V usage is TRBV5-1 and J usage is TRBJ2-3; TRBD2 aligns across 8 bases. V was pared by 0 bases and J by 6 bases, with 0 bases of the junction left unmatched. The germline V gene has CDR1 SGHRS and CDR2 YFSETQ. This CDR3 region has 13 residues. The DNA for the CDR3 is TGCGCCAGCAGCTTGGGACTAGCGGATACGCAGTATTTT. Translating it yields CASSLGLADTQYF.

The chain recombines TRBV4-1 with TRBJ1-2, with 11 bases matching TRBD1. The CDR3 contains 16 residues. Germline CDR1 reads MGHRA; CDR2 reads YSYEKL. V dropped 0 bases and J dropped 4; count of bases not matched to a gene: 4. The CDR3 region is CASSQDGTGGPYGYTF. CDR3 bases: TGCGCCAGCAGCCAAGATGGGACAGGGGGGCCCTATGGCTACACCTTC.

This clone was picked up one time. The gene calls are TRBV15 and TRBJ2-1, with D possibly TRBD2 on 5 matching bases. The germline V gene encodes CDR1 LNHNV and CDR2 YYDKDF (reference sequence). The CDR3 spans 13 residues. Trimming removed 1 base from V and 7 bases from J, with 8 bases in between. CDR3 protein: CATSRVRGNEQFF. CDR3 sequence (DNA): TGTGCCACCAGCAGAGTACGAGGGAATGAGCAGTTCTTC.

The CDR3: CASSGSRELFF. The CDR3 nucleotides read TGCGCCAGCAGCGGCTCGCGCGAGCTGTTTTTT. The chain combines TRBV4-1 with TRBJ2-2; D gene uncertain. The CDR3 runs 11 residues. V was pared by 5 bases and J by 11 bases, with 9 bases between. CDR1 is MGHRA and CDR2 is YSYEKL in the germline V gene.

This clone has a single count. V gene TRBV7-6 combines with J gene TRBJ2-7; D tentatively reads TRBD1 or TRBD2 (5 bases each). Germline values: CDR1 SGHVS, CDR2 FNYEAQ. Between the trimmed V and J ends, which lost 1 base and 2 bases, there was a span of 12 bases. The CDR3 has 15 amino acids. CDR3 nucleotide sequence: TGTGCCAGCAGCTTAGAGCGGCTGGGGGCCTACGAGCAGTACTTC. This codes for CASSLERLGAYEQYF.

This sequence joins TRBV5-1 and TRBJ2-3; 7 nucleotides line up with TRBD1. Germline V gives CDR1 SGHRS, CDR2 YFSETQ. The V and J ends lost 3 bases and 1 base, in that order; junction bases with no gene match: 11. The CDR3 runs 17 residues. CDR3 bases: TGCGCCAGCAGCTCCGCCCTCTCCGGGACAGGCACAGATACGCAGTATTTT. Protein: CASSSALSGTGTDTQYF.